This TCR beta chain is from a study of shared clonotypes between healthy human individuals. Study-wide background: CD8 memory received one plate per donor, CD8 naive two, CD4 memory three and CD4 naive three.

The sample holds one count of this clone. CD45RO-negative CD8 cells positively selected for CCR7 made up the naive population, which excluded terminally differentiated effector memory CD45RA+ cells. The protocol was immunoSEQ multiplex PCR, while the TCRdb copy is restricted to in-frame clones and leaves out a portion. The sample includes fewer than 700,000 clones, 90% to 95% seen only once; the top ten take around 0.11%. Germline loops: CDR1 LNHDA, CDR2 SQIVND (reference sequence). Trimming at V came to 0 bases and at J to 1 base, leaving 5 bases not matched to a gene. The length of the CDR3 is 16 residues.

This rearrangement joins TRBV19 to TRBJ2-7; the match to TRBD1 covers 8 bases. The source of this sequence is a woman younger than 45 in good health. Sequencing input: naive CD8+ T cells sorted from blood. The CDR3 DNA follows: TGTGCCAGTAGTATAGATTGGAGGACAGGGTCCTACGAGCAGTACTTC. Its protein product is CASSIDWRTGSYEQYF.